This T cell receptor (beta chain) was identified in a study of T-cell reconstitution after alpha-beta-depleted transplantation in children. V lost 2 bases and J lost 0, with 14 bases in between. The CDR3 is 17 amino acids. In germline, CDR1 is MNHEY, CDR2 SVGAGI. There are many counts of this clonotype. Researchers prepared the TCRbeta library using unique molecular identifiers, the study reports. TCRdb ran MiXCR on the PCR reads and lists one entry per CDR3 protein. The table has around 300,000 distinct CDR3 sequences, around 10% seen once. Sequences were derived from peripheral blood, sampled 180 days after TCRalphabeta/CD19-depleted stem cell transplant. The clonotype comes from a male patient between 2 and 9 years old who had a stem cell transplant for chronic granulomatous disease, so the T cells may come from the graft donor. The V call is TRBV6-5, the J call TRBJ2-1; the D gene is possibly TRBD2 (6 bases). The CDR3 reads CASSYPQAGSSYNEQFF. The CDR3 DNA is TGTGCCAGCAGTTACCCTCAGGCGGGAAGCTCCTACAATGAGCAGTTCTTC.